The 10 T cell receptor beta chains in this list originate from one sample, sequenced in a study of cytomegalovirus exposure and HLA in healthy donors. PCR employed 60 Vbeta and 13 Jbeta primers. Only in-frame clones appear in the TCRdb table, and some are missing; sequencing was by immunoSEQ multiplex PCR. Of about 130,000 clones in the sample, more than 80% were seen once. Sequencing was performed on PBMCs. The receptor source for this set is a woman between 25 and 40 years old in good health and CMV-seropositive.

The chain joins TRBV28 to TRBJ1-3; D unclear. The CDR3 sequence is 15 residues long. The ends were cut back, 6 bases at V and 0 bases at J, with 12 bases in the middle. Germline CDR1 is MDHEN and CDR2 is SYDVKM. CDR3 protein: CASSPTGSSGNTIYF. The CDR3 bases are TGTGCCAGCAGCCCCACCGGGAGCTCTGGAAACACCATATATTTT.

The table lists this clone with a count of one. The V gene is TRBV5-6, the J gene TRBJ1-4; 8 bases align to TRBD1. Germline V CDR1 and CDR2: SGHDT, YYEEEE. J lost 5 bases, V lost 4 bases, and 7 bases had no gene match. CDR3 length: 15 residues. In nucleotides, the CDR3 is TGTGCCAGCAGCACTTCAGGGGGCGCCAATGAAAAACTGTTTTTT. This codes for CASSTSGGANEKLFF. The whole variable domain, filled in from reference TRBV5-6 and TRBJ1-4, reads DAGVTQSPTHLIKTRGQQVTLRCSPKSGHDTVSWYQQALGQGPQFIFQYYEEEERQRGNFPDRFSGHQFPNYSSELNVNALLLGDSALYLCASSTSGGANEKLFFGSGTQLSVL.

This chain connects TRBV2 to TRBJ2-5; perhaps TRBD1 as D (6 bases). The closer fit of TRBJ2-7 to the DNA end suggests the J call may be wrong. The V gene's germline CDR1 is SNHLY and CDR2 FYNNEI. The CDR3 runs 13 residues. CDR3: CAIAGASSYEQYF. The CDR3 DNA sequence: TGTGCCATAGCAGGGGCCAGCTCCTACGAGCAGTACTTC.

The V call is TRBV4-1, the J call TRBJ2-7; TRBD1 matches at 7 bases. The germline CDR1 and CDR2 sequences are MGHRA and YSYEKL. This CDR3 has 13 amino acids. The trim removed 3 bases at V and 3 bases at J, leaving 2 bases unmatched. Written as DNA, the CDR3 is TGCGCCAGCAGCCACAGACAGGGCTACGAGCAGTACTTC. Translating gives CASSHRQGYEQYF.

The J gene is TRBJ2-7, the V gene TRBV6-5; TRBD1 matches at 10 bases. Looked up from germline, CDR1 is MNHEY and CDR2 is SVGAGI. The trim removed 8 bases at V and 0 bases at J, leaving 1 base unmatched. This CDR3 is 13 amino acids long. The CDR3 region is CASGDRGSYEQYF. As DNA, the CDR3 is TGTGCCAGCGGGGACAGGGGCTCCTACGAGCAGTACTTC.

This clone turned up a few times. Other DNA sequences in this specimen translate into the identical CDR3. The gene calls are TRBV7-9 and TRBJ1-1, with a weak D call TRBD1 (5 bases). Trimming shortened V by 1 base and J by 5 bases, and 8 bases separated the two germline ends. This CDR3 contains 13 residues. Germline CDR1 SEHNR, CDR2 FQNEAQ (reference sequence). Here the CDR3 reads CASSLGGVTEAFF. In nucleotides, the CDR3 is TGTGCCAGCAGCTTAGGGGGGGTTACTGAAGCTTTCTTT.

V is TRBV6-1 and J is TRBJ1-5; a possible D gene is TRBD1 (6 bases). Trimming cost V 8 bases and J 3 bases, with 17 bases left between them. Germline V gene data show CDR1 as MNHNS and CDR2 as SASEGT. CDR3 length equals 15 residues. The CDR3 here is CASGAGDTNNQPQHF. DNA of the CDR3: TGTGCCAGCGGGGCAGGGGATACGAACAATCAGCCCCAGCATTTT.

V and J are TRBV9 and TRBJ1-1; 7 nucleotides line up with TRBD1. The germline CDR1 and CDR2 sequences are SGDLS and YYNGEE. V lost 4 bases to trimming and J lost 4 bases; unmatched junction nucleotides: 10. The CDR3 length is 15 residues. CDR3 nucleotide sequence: TGTGCCAGCAGCACCCCAGGGGGAGTGGGCACTGAAGCTTTCTTT. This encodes CASSTPGGVGTEAFF.

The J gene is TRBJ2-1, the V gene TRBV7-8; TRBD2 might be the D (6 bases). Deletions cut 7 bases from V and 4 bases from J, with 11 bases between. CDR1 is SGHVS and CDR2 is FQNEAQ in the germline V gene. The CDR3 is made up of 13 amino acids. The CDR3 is CASTPEGYNEQFF. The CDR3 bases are TGTGCCAGCACCCCGGAGGGTTACAATGAGCAGTTCTTC.

CDR3 sequence reads: CASSPRLAGETQYF. In DNA, the CDR3 is TGTGCCAGCAGCCCCAGACTAGCGGGGGAGACCCAGTACTTC. The genes are TRBV7-8 and TRBJ2-5; TRBD2 agrees at 11 bases. Germline CDR1 is SGHVS and CDR2 is FQNEAQ. The CDR3 contains 14 residues. The ends lost 5 bases at V and 5 bases at J; junction bases unmatched: 4.